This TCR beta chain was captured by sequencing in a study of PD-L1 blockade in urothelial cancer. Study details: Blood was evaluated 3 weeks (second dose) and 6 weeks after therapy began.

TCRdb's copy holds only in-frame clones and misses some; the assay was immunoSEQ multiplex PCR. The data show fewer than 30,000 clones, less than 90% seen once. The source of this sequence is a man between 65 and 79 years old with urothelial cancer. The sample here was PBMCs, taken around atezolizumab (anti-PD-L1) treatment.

CDR3 amino acids: CASSLWNPSGGLNTEAFF. CDR3 sequence (DNA): TGTGCCAGCAGTTTATGGAACCCATCAGGGGGCCTGAACACTGAAGCTTTCTTT. This chain joins TRBV28 and TRBJ1-1; 8 bases are a match to TRBD1. V shed 0 bases and J 0 bases; nucleotides not matched to a gene: 9. CDR3 length: 18 residues. Germline assignment: CDR1 MDHEN and CDR2 SYDVKM. Full variable domain (rest looked up from reference TRBV28 and TRBJ1-1): DVKVTQSSRYLVKRTGEKVFLECVQDMDHENMFWYRQDPGLGLRLIYFSYDVKMKEKGDIPEGYSVSREKKERFSLILESASTNQTSMYLCASSLWNPSGGLNTEAFFGQGTRLTVV.